This is a list of T cell receptor beta chains from one sample in a study of T cell changes during pregnancy in multiple sclerosis. Produced via immunoSEQ multiplex PCR; TCRdb's table is partial and in-frame only. The table lists 79,000 or so clones, 75% to 95% of them singletons. Sequencing was performed on peripheral blood, taken in the first trimester of pregnancy. The receptors were sampled from a female donor in good health, enrolled as a control in a pregnancy study. Each CDR3 is given with its conserved first and last residue. The D gene is left open where the match is weak. Clone size is shown for a subset of rows, as once, few, many or a class of expanded clone.

j_gene: TRBJ1-2; d_gene: TRBD1; v_gene: TRBV12-5; abundance: NA; CDR3nt: TGTGCTAGTGGTTACGAAGGCGGGACAGCTTCGAGGAGCTATGGCTACACCTTC; CDR3aa: CASGYEGGTASRSYGYTF
j_gene: TRBJ2-7; d_gene: TRBD2; v_gene: TRBV5-4; abundance: NA; CDR3nt: TGTGCCAGCAGCCCGGTCCCGGGACTAGCGGTGGGGGGCTACGAGCAGTACTTC; CDR3aa: CASSPVPGLAVGGYEQYF
j_gene: TRBJ2-7; d_gene: NA; v_gene: TRBV19; abundance: once; CDR3nt: TGTGCCAGTAGTATAGGCCGGTCCTACGAGCAGTACTTC; CDR3aa: CASSIGRSYEQYF
j_gene: TRBJ1-2; d_gene: NA; v_gene: TRBV10-3; abundance: NA; CDR3nt: TGTGCCATCAGGGACCACAGGGATCCGTTCGATGGCTACACCTTC; CDR3aa: CAIRDHRDPFDGYTF
j_gene: TRBJ2-3; d_gene: TRBD1; v_gene: TRBV5-4; abundance: NA; CDR3nt: TGTGCCAGCAGCCCGGACAGGCTACCCACAGATACGCAGTATTTT; CDR3aa: CASSPDRLPTDTQYF
j_gene: TRBJ2-3; d_gene: TRBD1; v_gene: TRBV5-1; abundance: NA; CDR3nt: TGCGCCAGCAGCCGAGGGACAGGGGTCACAGATACGCAGTATTTT; CDR3aa: CASSRGTGVTDTQYF
j_gene: TRBJ2-7; d_gene: NA; v_gene: TRBV5-4; abundance: NA; CDR3nt: TGTGCCAGCAGCCCGGGACTCCTGGGCTCCTACGAGCAGTACTTC; CDR3aa: CASSPGLLGSYEQYF
j_gene: TRBJ2-5; d_gene: TRBD1; v_gene: TRBV29-1; abundance: NA; CDR3nt: TGCAGCGTTGAATCCGGCAGGGGGGAGACCCAGTACTTC; CDR3aa: CSVESGRGETQYF
j_gene: TRBJ2-7; d_gene: TRBD1; v_gene: TRBV7-2; abundance: NA; CDR3nt: TGTGCCAGCAGCATCGGACAGGGGGTAGAGCAGTACTTC; CDR3aa: CASSIGQGVEQYF
j_gene: TRBJ2-1; d_gene: TRBD1; v_gene: TRBV11-3; abundance: NA; CDR3nt: TGTGCCAGCAGCCCCGGACAGGGGCTCAATGAGCAGTTCTTC; CDR3aa: CASSPGQGLNEQFF
j_gene: TRBJ2-4; d_gene: TRBD2; v_gene: TRBV29-1; abundance: NA; CDR3nt: TGCAGCGTCCCCGGGGGGGCCATTCAGTACTTC; CDR3aa: CSVPGGAIQYF
j_gene: TRBJ2-5; d_gene: TRBD1; v_gene: TRBV2; abundance: NA; CDR3nt: TGTGCCAGCAAAAGGGACAGGGGAGGTGAGACCCAGTACTTC; CDR3aa: CASKRDRGGETQYF
j_gene: TRBJ2-7; d_gene: NA; v_gene: TRBV29-1; abundance: NA; CDR3nt: TGCAGCGTTGGGGGGGCAGGGGGGTCCTACGAGCAGTACTTC; CDR3aa: CSVGGAGGSYEQYF
j_gene: TRBJ2-2; d_gene: NA; v_gene: TRBV5-4; abundance: NA; CDR3nt: TGTGCCAGCAGCTTTAGGAGGGGTGGGAACACCGGGGAGCTGTTTTTT; CDR3aa: CASSFRRGGNTGELFF
j_gene: TRBJ2-2; d_gene: NA; v_gene: TRBV5-6; abundance: once; CDR3nt: TGTGCCAGCAGCTTCTCGGGGGAGCTGTTTTTT; CDR3aa: CASSFSGELFF
j_gene: TRBJ2-3; d_gene: NA; v_gene: TRBV5-1; abundance: once; CDR3nt: TGCGCCAGCAGCTTGGAAGGGGGGGCGAGAGATACGCAGTATTTT; CDR3aa: CASSLEGGARDTQYF
j_gene: TRBJ1-1; d_gene: NA; v_gene: TRBV19; abundance: NA; CDR3nt: TGTGCCAGTAGTCGGCGGGCATTAGGAGAGAACACTGAAGCTTTCTTT; CDR3aa: CASSRRALGENTEAFF
j_gene: TRBJ1-1; d_gene: NA; v_gene: TRBV13; abundance: NA; CDR3nt: TGTGCCAGCAGCTTAGGCGGGTTCTCGGATCCCAATCCTTTCGCTTTCTTT; CDR3aa: CASSLGGFSDPNPFAFF
j_gene: TRBJ1-4; d_gene: NA; v_gene: TRBV4-3; abundance: NA; CDR3nt: TGCGCCAGCAGCCAGCAGGGTGCAACTAATGAAAAACTGTTTTTT; CDR3aa: CASSQQGATNEKLFF
j_gene: TRBJ2-7; d_gene: NA; v_gene: TRBV11-2; abundance: NA; CDR3nt: TGTGCCAGCAGCCGCAACGTTGGACTTTACGAGCAGTACTTC; CDR3aa: CASSRNVGLYEQYF
j_gene: TRBJ1-5; d_gene: NA; v_gene: TRBV11-2; abundance: NA; CDR3nt: TGTGCCAGCAGCTCGGGACTGAGCAATCAGCCCCAGCATTTT; CDR3aa: CASSSGLSNQPQHF
j_gene: TRBJ1-1; d_gene: NA; v_gene: TRBV6-1; abundance: NA; CDR3nt: TGTGCCAGCAGTGATGGCAGGGCCACTGAAGCTTTCTTT; CDR3aa: CASSDGRATEAFF
j_gene: TRBJ2-7; d_gene: TRBD1; v_gene: TRBV19; abundance: NA; CDR3nt: TGTGCCAGTAGTACAGGACCGGGACAGGGCTTTGGCGAGCAGTACTTC; CDR3aa: CASSTGPGQGFGEQYF
j_gene: TRBJ2-7; d_gene: NA; v_gene: TRBV7-2; abundance: NA; CDR3nt: TGTGCCAGCAGCTTAATGAACAGCCCCTACGAGCAGTACTTC; CDR3aa: CASSLMNSPYEQYF
j_gene: TRBJ1-5; d_gene: NA; v_gene: TRBV6-5; abundance: NA; CDR3nt: TGTGCCGCGGGAGAGGACATCTGGCCCTTTCAGCCCCAGCATTTT; CDR3aa: CAAGEDIWPFQPQHF